The 28 T cell receptor beta chains reported below all come from one sample, sequenced in a study of T cells in Graves' hyperthyroidism and ophthalmopathy (dated by TCRdb to 2018 to 2020). Libraries were built with multiplex PCR. Sequenced on an Illumina HiSeq 2000. TCR beta CDR3 regions were amplified from RNA transcripts. A first-round RT-PCR of the TCR CDR3 used the HTBI primer set with the Qiagen OneStep RT-PCR kit. TCRdb redid the processing of the public reads, applying fastp at Q25 and MiXCR, and retained in-frame beta chains. Entries that share a CDR3 protein sequence are merged under the most common genes and DNA. Here the sample has roughly 110,000 distinct CDR3 sequences; about a sixth occur a single time. The ten largest clones represent 42% of the sample. Sequences were obtained from blood. All receptors come from a woman aged 45-65 years with Graves' hyperthyroidism.

This clonotype showed up just once. CDR3 in amino acids: CAWNLPGTGSSRLDQPQHF. The CDR3 DNA sequence: TGTGCCTGGAATCTGCCAGGGACAGGTTCTTCCCGTCTCGATCAGCCCCAGCATTTT. The rearrangement joins TRBV30 to TRBJ1-5; 8 bases agree with TRBD1. The CDR3 runs 19 residues. From germline, CDR1 is GTSNPN and CDR2 SVGIG (reference sequence). J lost 5 bases, V lost 4 bases, and 22 bases had no gene match.

DNA of the CDR3: TGTGCCAGCCCCAGAGGGCTGATCACAGATACGCAGTATTTT. Translation: CASPRGLITDTQYF. The chain combines TRBV6-1 with TRBJ2-3; possible D gene TRBD2, 5 bases. The length of the CDR3 is 14 residues. V was trimmed by 8 bases and J by 2 bases, leaving 14 bases between them. CDR1 is MNHNS, CDR2 SASEGT, per germline.

This clonotype was seen many times. The rearrangement links TRBV18 to TRBJ1-2, with D uncertain. The V gene lost 1 base and the J gene lost 2 bases, with 8 bases spanning the gap. In germline, CDR1 is KGHSH, CDR2 LQKENI. The length of the CDR3 is 14 residues. CDR3 region: CASSPLGFNYGYTF. CDR3 nucleotides: TGTGCCAGCTCACCACTGGGTTTCAACTATGGCTACACCTTC. Full variable domain (remainder filled in from reference TRBV18 and TRBJ1-2): NAGVMQNPRHLVRRRGQEARLRCSPMKGHSHVYWYRQLPEEGLKFMVYLQKENIIDESGMPKERFSAEFPKEGPSILRIQQVVRGDSAAYFCASSPLGFNYGYTFGSGTRLTVV.

CDR3 residues: CAWRRDRGSEKLFF. The CDR3 coding sequence is TGTGCCTGGAGGCGGGACAGGGGAAGCGAAAAACTGTTTTTT. The V and J genes are TRBV30 and TRBJ1-4; 10 nucleotides match TRBD1. This CDR3 spans 14 amino acids. V shed 3 bases and J 8 bases; nucleotides not matched to a gene: 6. The germline gives CDR1 GTSNPN, CDR2 SVGIG (reference sequence).

Ten or more counts support this clonotype. CDR3 coding DNA: TGCGCCAGCAGCCAAGTGCTAGGTGTTGGTTTCTTT. Translated, it gives CASSQVLGVGFF. The chain couples TRBV4-1 to TRBJ1-1, with unresolved D. Trimming removed 1 base at V and 13 bases at J, with 13 bases between. This CDR3 region has 12 residues. CDR1 MGHRA and CDR2 YSYEKL come from the germline V gene.

This clonotype was found many times. The gene calls are TRBV5-1 and TRBJ2-7, with TRBD2 matching 7 bases. CDR3 length equals 15 residues. V lost 0 bases and J lost 6; bases outside the gene matches: 9. The germline CDR1 and CDR2 sequences are SGHRS and YFSETQ. Here the CDR3 reads CASSLGEGLPIEQYF. In DNA, the CDR3 is TGCGCCAGCAGCTTGGGGGAGGGCCTACCGATCGAGCAGTACTTC.

This chain joins TRBV6-1 and TRBJ2-1, with 9 bases matching TRBD1. J lost 6 bases, V lost 6 bases, and 12 bases had no gene match. Germline CDR1 is MNHNS and CDR2 is SASEGT. CDR3 length: 16 amino acids. In DNA form, the CDR3 reads TGTGCCAGCAGCGAGCCGGGACAGGGCGTTTTCAATGAGCAGTTCTTC. Amino acid sequence: CASSEPGQGVFNEQFF.

In its sample, this clonotype was seen many times. The rearrangement joins TRBV7-8 to TRBJ2-1; 9 bases agree with TRBD2. This CDR3 has 16 amino acids. Trimming at V came to 2 bases and at J to 4 bases, leaving 6 bases not matched to a gene. Germline V CDR1 and CDR2: SGHVS, FQNEAQ. CDR3 nucleotides: TGTGCCAGCAGCTTAAGGCGGGAGGGCCGGTACAATGAGCAGTTCTTC. Protein product: CASSLRREGRYNEQFF.

V is TRBV5-1 and J is TRBJ1-5, with 8 positions matching TRBD1. V dropped 4 bases and J dropped 7; count of bases not matched to a gene: 7. The CDR3 is made up of 14 amino acids. CDR1 SGHRS and CDR2 YFSETQ come from the germline V gene. Written as DNA, the CDR3 is TGCGCCAGCAGCCTTGGACAGGGTGAGCAGCCCCAGCATTTT. It translates to CASSLGQGEQPQHF.

This clonotype was seen many times. V usage is TRBV5-1 and J usage is TRBJ1-2; no clear D gene. V was shortened by 0 bases and J by 8 bases, with 14 bases between the two germline ends. Germline V gene lookup returns CDR1 SGHRS and CDR2 YFSETQ. The CDR3 has 14 residues. CDR3 amino acids: CASSLEAGPVGYTF. CDR3 in DNA: TGCGCCAGCAGCTTGGAGGCAGGTCCTGTCGGCTACACCTTC.

There are a few counts of this clonotype. The V gene is TRBV7-2, the J gene TRBJ2-7, with 9 bases lining up with TRBD2. The length of the CDR3 is 14 residues. Trimming removed 4 bases from V and 5 bases from J; junction bases left unmatched: 6. From germline, CDR1 is SGHTA and CDR2 FQGNSA. The CDR3 region is CASSSGSGGDEQYF. The CDR3 DNA follows: TGTGCCAGCAGCTCGGGTAGCGGGGGCGACGAGCAGTACTTC.

The chain joins TRBV20-1 to TRBJ2-1; D is perhaps TRBD1 (6 bases). Trimming cost V 3 bases and J 6 bases, with 18 bases left between them. The CDR3 runs to 15 residues. From germline, CDR1 is DFQATT and CDR2 SNEGSKA (reference sequence). The CDR3 protein is CSASPPGQQINEQFF. The DNA for the CDR3 is TGCAGTGCTAGTCCACCGGGACAACAAATCAATGAGCAGTTCTTC.

This clonotype was counted ten times or more. This rearrangement joins TRBV12-3 or TRBV12-4 to TRBJ1-5, with D hard to call. Trimming cost V 2 bases and J 7 bases, with 9 bases left between them. CDR3 length equals 13 residues. DNA of the CDR3: TGTGCCAGCAGTTTAAGGGATGGGCAGCCCCAGCATTTT. Translated, it gives CASSLRDGQPQHF.

This clonotype was found many times. The V call is TRBV28, the J call TRBJ2-1; 9 bases map to TRBD2. This CDR3 comprises 14 residues. Germline V CDR1 and CDR2: MDHEN, SYDVKM. J was trimmed by 2 bases and V by 6 bases; bases with no gene match: 2. In DNA form, the CDR3 reads TGTGCCAGCAGAACTAGCGGGCCCTACAATGAGCAGTTCTTC. Translating gives CASRTSGPYNEQFF.

This clonotype was seen at least ten times. Here the CDR3 DNA reads TGTGCCAGCAGTTCTAGCCCCCTCAGCTATGGCTACACCTTC. This encodes CASSSSPLSYGYTF. V usage is TRBV6-1 and J usage is TRBJ1-2; D not certain. The CDR3 runs to 14 residues. Per the germline V gene, CDR1 is MNHNS and CDR2 is SASEGT. Deletions cut 5 bases from V and 4 bases from J, with 14 bases between.

This clonotype was counted ten times or more. The chain recombines TRBV30 with TRBJ1-1; D is ambiguous. V lost 0 bases to trimming and J lost 1 base, with 6 bases between them. The CDR3 extends over 13 amino acids. Germline CDR1 is GTSNPN and CDR2 is SVGIG (reference sequence). CDR3 region: CAWSVGGNTEAFF. The CDR3 DNA sequence: TGTGCCTGGAGTGTAGGTGGGAACACTGAAGCTTTCTTT.

At least ten counts were recorded for this clonotype. The chain links TRBV2 to TRBJ2-5; a possible D gene is TRBD1 (5 bases). Trimming took off 8 bases at V and 2 bases at J, with 18 bases between the two ends. The CDR3 contains 15 residues. Germline loops: CDR1 SNHLY, CDR2 FYNNEI. The CDR3 DNA follows: TGTGCCAGCGGCGCTACAGGCGTGTCACAAGAGACCCAGTACTTC. It is translated as CASGATGVSQETQYF.

This clonotype was recorded a few times. The chain links TRBV14 to TRBJ2-6, with D maybe TRBD1 (5 bases). Per the germline V gene, CDR1 is SGHDN and CDR2 is FVKESK. Trimming took off 0 bases at V and 1 base at J, with 19 bases between the two ends. CDR3 length equals 20 residues. The CDR3 protein is CASSQDPTGAGRSGANVLTF. The CDR3 DNA reads TGTGCCAGCAGCCAAGATCCGACTGGGGCAGGGCGATCTGGGGCCAACGTCCTGACTTTC.

The chain has TRBV20-1 and TRBJ2-5; 14 nucleotides agree with TRBD2. Germline V gives CDR1 DFQATT, CDR2 SNEGSKA (reference sequence). CDR3 length: 17 residues. The ends lost 6 bases at V and 7 bases at J; junction bases unmatched: 16. CDR3 in DNA: TGCAGTGCCCCCGGGACCGGGACTAGCGGGAGTTTGGGGACCCAGTACTTC. It translates to CSAPGTGTSGSLGTQYF.

The chain uses TRBV7-9 and TRBJ2-5, with D possibly being TRBD1 (6 bases). CDR1 is SEHNR, CDR2 FQNEAQ, per germline (reference sequence). This CDR3 contains 15 residues. V lost 5 bases and J lost 5, with 18 bases in between. CDR3 amino acids: CASSQQITDRETQYF. CDR3 sequence (DNA): TGTGCCAGCAGCCAACAAATTACCGACAGGGAGACCCAGTACTTC.

The chain couples TRBV11-1 to TRBJ2-5, with D unclear. The CDR3 runs 13 residues. The germline V and J ends were trimmed by 3 bases and 7 bases, with 12 bases remaining between them. Per the germline V gene, CDR1 is SGHAT and CDR2 is FQDESV (reference sequence). In nucleotides, the CDR3 is TGTGCCAGCAGCTTTGTTATAAAGGGGACCCAGTACTTC. It encodes CASSFVIKGTQYF.

In its sample, this clonotype was seen many times. The J gene is TRBJ2-3, the V gene TRBV5-1; 7 nucleotides match TRBD2. Per the germline V gene, CDR1 is SGHRS and CDR2 is YFSETQ. J was trimmed by 4 bases and V by 0 bases; bases with no gene match: 11. This CDR3 is built from 17 residues. DNA of the CDR3: TGCGCCAGCAGCTTGGCCCGTGACGCGGGAGCGGCAGATACGCAGTATTTT. As protein: CASSLARDAGAADTQYF.

The J gene is TRBJ1-1, the V gene TRBV3-1; D unresolved. Germline V gene sequence: CDR1 LGHDT, CDR2 YNNKEL (reference sequence). V shed 3 bases and J shed 8 bases, with 10 bases lying between them. The CDR3 consists of 12 residues. The DNA of the CDR3 is TGTGCCAGCAGCCATGCATCAGAAGAAGCTTTCTTT. Translating it yields CASSHASEEAFF.

This clonotype was counted between two and nine times. This sequence may be a read error, since a much larger clone differs from it by one base. The CDR3 nucleotides are TGTGCCGGCAGCCAAGACAGTACGATAGGTTCTAGCACAGATACGCAGTATTTT. Translation gives CAGSQDSTIGSSTDTQYF. The chain employs TRBV3-1 and TRBJ2-3; possibly TRBD1 for D (5 bases). The CDR3 length is 18 residues. Germline V lookup: CDR1 LGHDT, CDR2 YNNKEL (reference sequence).

This clonotype has a count of ten or more. The CDR3 is CASSQSASGKFGTQYF. DNA for the CDR3: TGTGCCAGCAGCCAATCGGCTAGCGGAAAATTCGGGACCCAGTACTTC. V gene TRBV3-1 combines with J gene TRBJ2-5; TRBD2 matches at 7 bases. The trim removed 2 bases at V and 7 bases at J, leaving 13 bases unmatched. This CDR3 spans 16 amino acids. CDR1 LGHDT and CDR2 YNNKEL come from the germline V gene (reference sequence).

At least ten counts were recorded for this clonotype. The V gene is TRBV20-1, the J gene TRBJ1-5; 10 positions agree with TRBD1. Trimming cost V 4 bases and J 2 bases; bases outside gene matches: 5. The CDR3 totals 15 residues. Per germline, CDR1 DFQATT and CDR2 SNEGSKA (reference sequence). CDR3 loop: CSATTGTGGNQPQHF. CDR3 nucleotides: TGCAGTGCTACGACCGGGACAGGGGGCAATCAGCCCCAGCATTTT.

In this sample, this clonotype turned up many times. The rearrangement uses TRBV28 and TRBJ2-1; no reliable D call. Germline assignment: CDR1 MDHEN and CDR2 SYDVKM. The ends were cut back, 5 bases at V and 5 bases at J, with 10 bases in the middle. CDR3 length equals 13 residues. The CDR3 DNA reads as TGTGCCAGCAGTCCCCCAGGTGACAATGAGCAGTTCTTC. This gives the protein CASSPPGDNEQFF.

This clonotype was detected ten times or more. The rearrangement joins TRBV9 to TRBJ1-1; 9 nucleotides line up with TRBD1. Germline V gene sequence: CDR1 SGDLS, CDR2 YYNGEE. This CDR3 is 15 amino acids long. After removal of 4 bases from V and 1 base from J, the junction contained 5 bases not matched to a gene. The CDR3 spells CASSSDRGENTEAFF. CDR3 coding DNA: TGTGCCAGCAGCTCAGACAGGGGGGAGAACACTGAAGCTTTCTTT.